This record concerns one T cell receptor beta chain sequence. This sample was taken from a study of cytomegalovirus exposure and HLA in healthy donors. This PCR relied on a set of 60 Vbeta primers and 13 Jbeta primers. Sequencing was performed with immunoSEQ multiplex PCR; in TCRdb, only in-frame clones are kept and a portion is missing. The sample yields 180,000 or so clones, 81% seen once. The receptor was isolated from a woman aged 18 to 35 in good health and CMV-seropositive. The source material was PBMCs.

The DNA for the CDR3 is TGTGCCAGCAGCCAAGAAGCAGGGGGCGATGAAAAACTGTTTTTT. This encodes CASSQEAGGDEKLFF. This chain joins TRBV4-2 and TRBJ1-4, with 8 bases identical to TRBD1. Per germline, CDR1 LGHNA and CDR2 YNFKEQ. The CDR3 spans 15 residues. Trimming cost V 0 bases and J 6 bases; bases outside gene matches: 3.